Sequencing of this T cell receptor beta chain was carried out in a study of blood T cells in healthy people across ages. The use of a sample-barcoded 5' primer and a J-beta primer mix characterized a second PCR of about 7 to 12 cycles. Via MiXCR, TCRdb re-called the 5' RACE reads, giving one row per CDR3 protein. Here the sample spans around 800,000 distinct CDR3 sequences, around 25% being singletons. A further study also used this sample, focusing on T cells of mothers and their children.

The sequence derives from a boy between 5 and 17 years old in good health. Sample: blood.

CDR3 in amino acids: CASSLATSGDDEQFF. CDR3 nucleotides: TGCGCCAGCAGCTTGGCCACTAGCGGGGACGATGAGCAGTTCTTC. This rearrangement joins TRBV5-1 to TRBJ2-1; 10 bases map to TRBD2. The CDR3 loop spans 15 amino acids. With V trimmed by 0 bases and J by 8 bases, 5 bases remained unmatched. Germline V lookup: CDR1 SGHRS, CDR2 YFSETQ.